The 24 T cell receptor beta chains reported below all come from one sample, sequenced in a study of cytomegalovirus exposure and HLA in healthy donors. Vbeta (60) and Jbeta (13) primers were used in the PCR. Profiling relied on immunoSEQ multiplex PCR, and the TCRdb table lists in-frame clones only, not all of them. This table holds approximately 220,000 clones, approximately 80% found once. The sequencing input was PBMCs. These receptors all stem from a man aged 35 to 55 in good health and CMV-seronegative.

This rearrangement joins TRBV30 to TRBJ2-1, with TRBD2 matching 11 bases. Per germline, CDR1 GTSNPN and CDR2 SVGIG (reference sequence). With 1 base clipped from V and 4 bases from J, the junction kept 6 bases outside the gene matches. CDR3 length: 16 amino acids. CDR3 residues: CAWSGASGRYYNEQFF. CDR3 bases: TGTGCCTGGAGTGGGGCTAGCGGGAGGTATTACAATGAGCAGTTCTTC.

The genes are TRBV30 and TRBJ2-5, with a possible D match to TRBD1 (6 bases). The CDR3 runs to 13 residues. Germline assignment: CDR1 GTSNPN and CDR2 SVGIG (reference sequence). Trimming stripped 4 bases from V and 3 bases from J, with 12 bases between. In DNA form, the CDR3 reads TGTGCCTGGAAACCCAGGGGCGAAGAGACCCAGTACTTC. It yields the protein CAWKPRGEETQYF.

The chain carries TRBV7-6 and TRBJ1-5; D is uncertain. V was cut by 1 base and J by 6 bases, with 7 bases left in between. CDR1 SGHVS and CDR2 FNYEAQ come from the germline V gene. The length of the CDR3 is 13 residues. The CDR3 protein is CASSLDEGQPQHF. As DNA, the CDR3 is TGTGCCAGCAGCTTAGATGAGGGTCAGCCCCAGCATTTT.

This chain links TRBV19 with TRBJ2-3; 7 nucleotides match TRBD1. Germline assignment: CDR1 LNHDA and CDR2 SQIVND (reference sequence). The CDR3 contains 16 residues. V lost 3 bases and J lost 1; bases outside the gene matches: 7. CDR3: CASSILAGTGTDTQYF. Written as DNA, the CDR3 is TGTGCCAGTAGTATCTTAGCCGGGACAGGCACAGATACGCAGTATTTT.

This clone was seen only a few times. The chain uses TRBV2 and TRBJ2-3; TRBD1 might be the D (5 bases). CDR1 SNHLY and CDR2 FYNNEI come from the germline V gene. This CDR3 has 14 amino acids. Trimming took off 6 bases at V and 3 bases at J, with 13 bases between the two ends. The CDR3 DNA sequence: TGTGCCAGCAGATTAGAACAGGCGACAGATACGCAGTATTTT. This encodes CASRLEQATDTQYF.

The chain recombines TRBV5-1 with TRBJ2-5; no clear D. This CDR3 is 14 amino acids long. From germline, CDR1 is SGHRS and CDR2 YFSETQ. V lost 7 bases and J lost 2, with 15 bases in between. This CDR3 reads CASAPGSLQETQYF. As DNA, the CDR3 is TGCGCCAGCGCCCCCGGGTCTCTTCAAGAGACCCAGTACTTC.

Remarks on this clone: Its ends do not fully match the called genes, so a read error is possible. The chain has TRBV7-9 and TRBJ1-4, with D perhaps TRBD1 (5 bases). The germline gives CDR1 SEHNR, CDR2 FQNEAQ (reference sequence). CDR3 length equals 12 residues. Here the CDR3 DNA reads TGTTCCAGCAGCTTAAAGGGGGAAAAACTGTTTTTT. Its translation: CSSSLKGEKLFF. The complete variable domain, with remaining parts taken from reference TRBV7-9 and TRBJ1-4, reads DTGVSQNPRHKITKRGQNVTFRCDPISEHNRLYWYRQTLGQGPEFLTYFQNEAQLEKSRLLSDRFSAERPKGSFSTLEIQRTEQGDSAMYLCSSSLKGEKLFFGSGTQLSVL.

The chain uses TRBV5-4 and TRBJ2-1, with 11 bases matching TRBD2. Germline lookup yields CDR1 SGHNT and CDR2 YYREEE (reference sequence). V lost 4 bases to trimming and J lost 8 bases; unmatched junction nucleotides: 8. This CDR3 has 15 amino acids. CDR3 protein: CASSPGLAGFHEQFF. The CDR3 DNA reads TGTGCCAGCAGCCCTGGACTAGCGGGCTTTCATGAGCAGTTCTTC.

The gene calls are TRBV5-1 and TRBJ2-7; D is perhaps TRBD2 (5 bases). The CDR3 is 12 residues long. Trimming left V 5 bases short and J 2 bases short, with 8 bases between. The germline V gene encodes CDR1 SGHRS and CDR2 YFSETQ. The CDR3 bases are TGCGCCAGCAGGTCCGGGACCTACGAGCAGTACTTC. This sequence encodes CASRSGTYEQYF.

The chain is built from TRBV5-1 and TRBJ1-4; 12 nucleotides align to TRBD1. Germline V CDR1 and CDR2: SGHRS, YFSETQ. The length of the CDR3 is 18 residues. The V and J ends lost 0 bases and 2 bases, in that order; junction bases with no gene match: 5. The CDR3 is CASSLVGQGATTNEKLFF. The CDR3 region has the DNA TGCGCCAGCAGCTTGGTGGGACAGGGGGCGACGACTAATGAAAAACTGTTTTTT.

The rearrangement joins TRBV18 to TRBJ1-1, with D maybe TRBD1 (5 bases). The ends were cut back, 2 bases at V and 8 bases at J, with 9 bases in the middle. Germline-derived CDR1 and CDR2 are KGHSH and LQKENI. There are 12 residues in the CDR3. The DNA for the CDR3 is TGTGCCAGCTCACCAAACGGGGGGGAAGCTTTCTTT. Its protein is CASSPNGGEAFF.

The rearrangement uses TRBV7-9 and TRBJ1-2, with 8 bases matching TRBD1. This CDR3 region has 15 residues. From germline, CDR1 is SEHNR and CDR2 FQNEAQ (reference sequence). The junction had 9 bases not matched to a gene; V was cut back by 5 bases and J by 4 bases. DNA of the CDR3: TGTGCCAGCAGCCACCCGGACAGGGTACGCTATGGCTACACCTTC. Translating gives CASSHPDRVRYGYTF.

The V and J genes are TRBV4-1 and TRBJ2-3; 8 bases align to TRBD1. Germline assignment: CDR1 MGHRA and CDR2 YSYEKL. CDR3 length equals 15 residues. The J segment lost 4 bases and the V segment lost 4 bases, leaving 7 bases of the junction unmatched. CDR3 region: CASSPGQGGSDTQYF. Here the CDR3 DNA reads TGCGCCAGCAGCCCCGGACAGGGAGGATCAGATACGCAGTATTTT.

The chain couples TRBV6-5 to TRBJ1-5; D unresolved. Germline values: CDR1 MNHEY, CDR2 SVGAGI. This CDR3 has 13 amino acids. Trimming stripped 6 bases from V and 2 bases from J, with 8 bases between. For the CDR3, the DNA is TGTGCCAGCAGGTATTCGGGCAATCAGCCCCAGCATTTT. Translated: CASRYSGNQPQHF.

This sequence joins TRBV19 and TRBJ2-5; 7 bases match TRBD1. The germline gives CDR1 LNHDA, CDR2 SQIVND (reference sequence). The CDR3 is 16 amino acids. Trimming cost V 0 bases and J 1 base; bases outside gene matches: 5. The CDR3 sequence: CASSIDLWDSQETQYF. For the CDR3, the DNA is TGTGCCAGTAGTATAGATCTGTGGGACAGCCAAGAGACCCAGTACTTC.

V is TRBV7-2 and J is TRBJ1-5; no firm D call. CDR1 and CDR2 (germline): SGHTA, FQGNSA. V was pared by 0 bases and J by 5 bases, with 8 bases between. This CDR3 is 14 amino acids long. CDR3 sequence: CASSLATVDQPQHF. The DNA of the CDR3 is TGTGCCAGCAGCTTAGCCACGGTAGATCAGCCCCAGCATTTT.

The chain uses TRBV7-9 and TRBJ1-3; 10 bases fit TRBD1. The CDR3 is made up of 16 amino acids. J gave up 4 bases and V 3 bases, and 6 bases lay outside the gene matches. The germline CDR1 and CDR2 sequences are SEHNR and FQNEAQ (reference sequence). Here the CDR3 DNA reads TGTGCCAGCAGCTTCCGGGACAGGGGATCCGGAAACACCATATATTTT. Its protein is CASSFRDRGSGNTIYF.

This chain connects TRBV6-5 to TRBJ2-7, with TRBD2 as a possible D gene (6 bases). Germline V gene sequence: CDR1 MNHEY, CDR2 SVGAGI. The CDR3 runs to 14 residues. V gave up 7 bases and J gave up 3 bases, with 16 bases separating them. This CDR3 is CASKGLARNYEQYF. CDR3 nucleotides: TGTGCCAGCAAAGGGCTAGCGCGGAACTACGAGCAGTACTTC.

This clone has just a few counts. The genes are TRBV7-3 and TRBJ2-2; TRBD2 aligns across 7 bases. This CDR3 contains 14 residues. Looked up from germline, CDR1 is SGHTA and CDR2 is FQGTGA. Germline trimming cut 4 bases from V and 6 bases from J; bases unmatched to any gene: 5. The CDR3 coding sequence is TGTGCCAGCAGCTCCTCGACTAGCTCCGGGGAGCTGTTTTTT. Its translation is CASSSSTSSGELFF.

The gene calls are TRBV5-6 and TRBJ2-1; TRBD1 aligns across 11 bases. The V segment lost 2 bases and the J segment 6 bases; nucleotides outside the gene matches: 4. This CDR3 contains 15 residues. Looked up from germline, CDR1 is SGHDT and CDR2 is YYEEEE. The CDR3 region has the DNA TGTGCCAGCAGCTTAGGACAGGGGGCTTTCAATGAGCAGTTCTTC. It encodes CASSLGQGAFNEQFF. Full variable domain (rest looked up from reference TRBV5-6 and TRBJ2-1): DAGVTQSPTHLIKTRGQQVTLRCSPKSGHDTVSWYQQALGQGPQFIFQYYEEEERQRGNFPDRFSGHQFPNYSSELNVNALLLGDSALYLCASSLGQGAFNEQFFGPGTRLTVL.

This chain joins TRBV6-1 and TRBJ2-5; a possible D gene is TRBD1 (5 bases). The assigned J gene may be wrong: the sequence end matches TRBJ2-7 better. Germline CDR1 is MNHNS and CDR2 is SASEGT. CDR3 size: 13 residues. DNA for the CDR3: TGTGCCAGCAGTGCACAGGTCTCCTACGAGCAGTACTTC. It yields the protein CASSAQVSYEQYF.

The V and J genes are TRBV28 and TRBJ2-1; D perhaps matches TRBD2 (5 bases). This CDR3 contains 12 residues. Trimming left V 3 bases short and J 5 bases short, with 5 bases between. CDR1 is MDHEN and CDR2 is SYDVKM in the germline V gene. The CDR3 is CASSLEDNEQFF. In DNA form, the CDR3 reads TGTGCCAGCAGTTTGGAGGACAATGAGCAGTTCTTC.

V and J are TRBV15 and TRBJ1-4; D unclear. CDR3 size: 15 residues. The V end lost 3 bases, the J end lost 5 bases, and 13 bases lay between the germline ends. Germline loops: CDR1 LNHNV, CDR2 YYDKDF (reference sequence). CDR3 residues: CATSRAPGENEKLFF. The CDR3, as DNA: TGTGCCACCAGCAGGGCCCCGGGAGAGAATGAAAAACTGTTTTTT.

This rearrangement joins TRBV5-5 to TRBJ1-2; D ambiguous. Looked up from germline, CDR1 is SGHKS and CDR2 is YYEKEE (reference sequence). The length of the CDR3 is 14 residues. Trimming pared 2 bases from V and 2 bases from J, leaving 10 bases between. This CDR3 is CASSLRVSNYGYTF. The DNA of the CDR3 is TGTGCCAGCAGCTTACGGGTCTCCAACTATGGCTACACCTTC.